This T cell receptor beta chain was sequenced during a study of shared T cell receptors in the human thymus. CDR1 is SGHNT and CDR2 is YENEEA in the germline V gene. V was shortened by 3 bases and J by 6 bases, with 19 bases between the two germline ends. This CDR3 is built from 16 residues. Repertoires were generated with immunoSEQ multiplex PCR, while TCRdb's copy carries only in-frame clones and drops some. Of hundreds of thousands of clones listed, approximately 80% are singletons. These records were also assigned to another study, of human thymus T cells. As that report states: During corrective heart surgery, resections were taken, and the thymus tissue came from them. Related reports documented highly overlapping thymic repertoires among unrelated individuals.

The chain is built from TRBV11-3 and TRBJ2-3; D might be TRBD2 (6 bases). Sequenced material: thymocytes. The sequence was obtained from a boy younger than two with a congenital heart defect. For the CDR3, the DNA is TGTGCCAGCAGCTTGGGCTCTCGGAGGGGTGTTGATACGCAGTATTTT. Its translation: CASSLGSRRGVDTQYF.